This T cell receptor beta chain was sequenced during a study of blood T cell repertoires in COVID-19. At the level of the study: In each case, the material was cDNA or gDNA derived from T cells, B-cell-depleted T cells, or PBMCs.

V dropped 4 bases and J dropped 4; count of bases not matched to a gene: 13. Germline CDR1 is SGHAT and CDR2 is FQNNGV. This CDR3 contains 16 residues. The table came from immunoSEQ multiplex PCR; TCRdb's copy has only in-frame clones and leaves some out. This table has approximately 200,000 clones, about 86% appearing once. This clonotype was sampled from a woman in her fifties or sixties with acute or convalescent COVID-19. The sequencing sample was made of peripheral blood. The V gene is TRBV11-2, the J gene TRBJ2-7, with 7 bases fitting TRBD1. The chain's CDR3 is CASSSSRGQQHYEQYF. For the CDR3, the DNA is TGTGCCAGCAGCTCTAGCAGGGGACAGCAACATTACGAGCAGTACTTC.